In its sample, the clone carrying this T cell receptor beta chain was seen a few times. Its antigen is not identified. These data belong to a study of beta chain features in type 1 diabetes. In germline, CDR1 is SQVTM, CDR2 ANQGSEA. This CDR3 has 13 amino acids. The V end lost 7 bases, the J end lost 5 bases, and 16 bases lay between the germline ends. Expressed TCRB transcripts were sequenced because the isolated RNA had all been reverse transcribed beforehand. Sequencing was performed with immunoSEQ multiplex PCR; in TCRdb, only in-frame clones are kept and a portion is missing. The sample yields 630,000 or so clones, around an eighth seen once. Points from the study as a whole: Shortening that was moderate but significant affected the TCRB CDR3s of Type 1 diabetes patients in all four CD4+ subsets.

Every participating donor gave one draw, a heparinised blood sample averaging roughly 0.12 L. The material sequenced was naive CD4+ T cells from blood. The clonotype was recovered from a man between 18 and 35 years old with type 1 diabetes. V is TRBV29-1 and J is TRBJ2-3; TRBD2 might be the D (6 bases). Here the CDR3 reads CSAQRAYEDTQYF. The CDR3 DNA reads TGCAGCGCACAGCGGGCTTATGAAGATACGCAGTATTTT.